The rows below give T cell receptor beta chains drawn from one sample of a study of T-cell memory formation after mild COVID-19. TCRdb re-derived calls from the 5' RACE reads in MiXCR, one entry per CDR3 protein. The sample yields around 310,000 distinct CDR3 sequences, 15% to 20% seen once. Source material: PBMCs or a T cell subset sorted from them (not recorded which). The receptors originated from a man in his late teens or twenties who had mild COVID-19 (a few samples of this study predate the infection). Cell type and time point are not known. CDR3s include the opening cysteine and the closing phenylalanine or tryptophan. Each record gives: clone size, D gene, V gene, J gene, CDR3 DNA, CDR3 protein. D genes are given only for firm matches. Not every row has a clone size; where given, it reads once, few, many or a size class.

>-|TRBD1|TRBV12-3/TRBV12-4|TRBJ1-1
TGTGCCAGCAGTTTAGCGGGACAGGGGGCGAACACTGAAGCTTTCTTT
CASSLAGQGANTEAFF
>-|-|TRBV4-3|TRBJ2-4
TGCGCCAGCAGCCAGGGGACATTAGCCAAAAACATTCAGTACTTC
CASSQGTLAKNIQYF
>-|-|TRBV11-1|TRBJ2-4
TGTGCCAGCAGCACCGTACAGGGTTCTGACATTCAGTACTTC
CASSTVQGSDIQYF
>-|-|TRBV28|TRBJ2-6
TGTGCCAGCACCCCTGACTGGGGCACCGGGGCCAACGTCCTGACTTTC
CASTPDWGTGANVLTF
>-|TRBD1|TRBV20-1|TRBJ2-7
TGCAGTGCTCTATCTCAGGGGGCTCGGTACGAGCAGTACTTC
CSALSQGARYEQYF
>-|-|TRBV4-1|TRBJ1-2
TGCGCCAGCAGCCAAGGTCCCGGCCCCTACGGCTACACCTTC
CASSQGPGPYGYTF
>-|-|TRBV4-2|TRBJ2-1
TGTGCCAGCAGCTTCCCGGTGGACACAAGCTCCTACAATGAGCAGTTCTTC
CASSFPVDTSSYNEQFF
>-|-|TRBV11-1|TRBJ2-7
TGTGCCAGCAGCGACCGTACTCACGGGGTCTCCTACGAGCAGTACTTC
CASSDRTHGVSYEQYF
>-|TRBD2|TRBV29-1|TRBJ2-7
TGCAGCGTTGAAGATCAGCGGGGGACCGTCTACGAGCAGTACTTC
CSVEDQRGTVYEQYF
>many|-|TRBV29-1|TRBJ2-2
TGCAGCGTTGTCCCCTCAACAGGGAAAGGAGCCGGGGAGCTGTTTTTT
CSVVPSTGKGAGELFF
>-|-|TRBV7-9|TRBJ2-2
TGTGCCAGCAGCCTGTCTTCTGCCGGGGAGCTGTTTTTT
CASSLSSAGELFF
>-|TRBD2|TRBV20-1|TRBJ2-3
TGCAGTGAACGCGGGGGGGCCACAGATACGCAGTATTTT
CSERGGATDTQYF
>-|TRBD1|TRBV6-5|TRBJ1-4
TGTGCCAGCAGGACAGGGGAAAAACTGTTTTTT
CASRTGEKLFF